The subject of this entry is one T cell receptor (beta chain). The antigen it binds to is not known. Per-nucleotide qualities are absent, and no much larger clonotype sits a single base away. The data were obtained in a study of T cells in Graves' hyperthyroidism and ophthalmopathy (dated by TCRdb to between 2017 and 2020). Turning to the overall study: Peripheral blood was sampled at the time of initial diagnosis, prior to any treatment. TCR Vbeta CDR3 sequencing of 130 to 150 peripheral blood samples (under 45 ophthalmopathy, 75 hyperthyroidism and some 17 progressor patients) is reported in the paper. A discovery cohort of fewer than 110 patients, 43 with Graves' ophthalmopathy and fewer than 65 with stable Graves' hyperthyroidism, was used to find distinguishing TCR V-J signatures. Prospective prediction of ophthalmopathy was tested in an independent validation cohort of approximately 19 hyperthyroidism patients and approximately 17 patients who later progressed to ophthalmopathy. In about 6 Graves' hyperthyroidism patients, the study also compared T-cell repertoires from thyroid tissue with T-cell repertoires from blood. After sampling, hyperthyroidism patients received methimazole starting at 30 mg daily, and ophthalmopathy patients received high-dose intravenous methylprednisolone. For training and testing, the 100 or so patients in the discovery cohort were randomly divided in a 7:3 ratio. Broad study findings and their caveats: No statistical method was used to set the sample size in advance, and investigators knew the group allocation. Blood samples also contained most of the expanded thyroid clonotypes (frequency above 0.001), which suggests that blood repertoires may reflect thyroid immune responses. In validation, the model predicted progression to ophthalmopathy a median of about 6 months before onset, with over 55% sensitivity and 72.22% specificity. A model built on a 13 V-J signature distinguished ophthalmopathy from stable hyperthyroidism, reaching 85% to 90% sensitivity and 81.08% specificity in cross-validation and 80%/75% in testing.

Trimming takes 6 bases from V and 0 bases from J, and the germline ends sit 18 bases apart. Counted from cysteine to phenylalanine, this CDR3 has 17 amino acids. Only the CDR3 DNA is retained, 51 bases long and in frame from the first base. A patient counted as having stable Graves' hyperthyroidism if no progression to ophthalmopathy occurred over 18 months of follow-up. The hyperthyroidism patients were between 18 and 65 years old and newly diagnosed, with a disease duration of less than 2 months. Exclusion was applied to patients with uncontrolled infections, other autoimmune diseases, pregnancy or lactation. Diagnoses were based on clinical symptoms, serum thyroxine and TRAb, thyroid ultrasound and orbital computed tomography. Ficoll-Paque density gradient centrifugation was used to isolate PBMCs from about 10 ml of fresh peripheral blood. Total RNA was extracted with Trizol reagent, and quality was checked on an Agilent 2100 Bioanalyzer.

The TCR beta CDR3 regions were amplified from the RNA transcripts. A first-round RT-PCR of the TCR CDR3 used the HTBI primer set with the Qiagen OneStep RT-PCR kit. A second multiplex PCR round built the libraries, followed by size selection and purification. Libraries were sequenced paired-end with 100 bp reads on an Illumina HiSeq2000. Processing in the source paper ran as follows. SOAPnuke was used to process the raw data, removing reads that contained adapters or uncalled bases, had a mean Phred below 15, or lacked an exact match to the constant primer or identifier. High-quality paired reads were merged using COPE v1.2.5, and each unique nucleotide sequence was defined as a clonotype. MiTCR v1.1 was used to align clonotypes to the IMGT TRBV, TRBD and TRBJ reference segments. The analysis was restricted to V-J combinations with a frequency above 0.0001, which together covered about 99% of the repertoires. The TCS score was defined as F50 (clonal expansion) divided by E x V (chaos), with BLOSUM62-based TCRdist calculated between CDR3 peptides within each V-J. Welch's t-statistics and random forest reduced 514 V-J features to 13, which were used in a naive Bayes classifier (R e1071). TCRdb cleaned the public reads at Q25 with fastp, built clones with MiXCR and kept in-frame beta chains. Rows with one shared CDR3 protein collapse into an entry with the most common genes and DNA. The V and J calls here are based on TCRdb, not the publication. This sample holds around 420,000 distinct CDR3 sequences; 15% to 19% were observed only once. 7.7% of the sample rests with the top ten.

The specimen was blood. In this chain, TRBV12-3 or TRBV12-4 is recombined with TRBJ2-1; the D gene may be TRBD1 or TRBD2, since each aligns over 7 bases. The clonotype originates from a woman between 18 and 29 years old with Graves' hyperthyroidism. The bases are TGTGCCAGCAGGCCCCAGGGGGGGCAAGGCTCCTACAATGAGCAGTTCTTC. Its protein reads: CASRPQGGQGSYNEQFF.